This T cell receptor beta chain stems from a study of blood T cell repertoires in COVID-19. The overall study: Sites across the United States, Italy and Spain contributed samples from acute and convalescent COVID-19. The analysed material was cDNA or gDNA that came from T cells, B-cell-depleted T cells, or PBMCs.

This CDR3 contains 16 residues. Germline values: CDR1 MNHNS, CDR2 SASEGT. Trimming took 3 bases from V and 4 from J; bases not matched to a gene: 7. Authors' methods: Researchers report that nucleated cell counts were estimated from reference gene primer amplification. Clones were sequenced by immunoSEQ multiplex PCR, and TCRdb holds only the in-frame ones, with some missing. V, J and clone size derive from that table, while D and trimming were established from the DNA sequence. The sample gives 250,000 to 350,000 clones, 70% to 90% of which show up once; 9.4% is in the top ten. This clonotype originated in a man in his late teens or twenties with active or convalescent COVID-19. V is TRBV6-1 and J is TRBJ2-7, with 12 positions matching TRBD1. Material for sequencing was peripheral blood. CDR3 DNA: TGTGCCAGCAGTGAGGGGACAGGGGGCAGTAAATACGAGCAGTACTTC. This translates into CASSEGTGGSKYEQYF.